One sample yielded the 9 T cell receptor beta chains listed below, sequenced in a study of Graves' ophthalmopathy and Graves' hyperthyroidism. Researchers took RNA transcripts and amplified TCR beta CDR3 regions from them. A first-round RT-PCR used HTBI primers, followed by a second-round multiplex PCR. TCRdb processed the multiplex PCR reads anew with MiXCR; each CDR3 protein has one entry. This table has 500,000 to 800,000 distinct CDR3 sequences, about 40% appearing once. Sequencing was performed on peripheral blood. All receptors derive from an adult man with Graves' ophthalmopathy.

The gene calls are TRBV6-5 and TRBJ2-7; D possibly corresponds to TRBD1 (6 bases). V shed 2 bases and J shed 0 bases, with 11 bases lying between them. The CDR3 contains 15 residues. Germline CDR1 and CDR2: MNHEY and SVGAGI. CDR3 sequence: CASSYERGSSYEQYF. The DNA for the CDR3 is TGTGCCAGCAGTTACGAAAGGGGGAGCTCCTACGAGCAGTACTTC.

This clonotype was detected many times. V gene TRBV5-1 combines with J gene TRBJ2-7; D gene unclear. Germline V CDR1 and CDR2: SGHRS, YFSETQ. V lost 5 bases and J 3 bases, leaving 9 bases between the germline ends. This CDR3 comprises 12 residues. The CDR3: CASSSTFYEQYF. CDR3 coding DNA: TGCGCCAGCAGTAGTACTTTCTACGAGCAGTACTTC. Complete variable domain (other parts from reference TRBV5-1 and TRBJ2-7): KAGVTQTPRYLIKTRGQQVTLSCSPISGHRSVSWYQQTPGQGLQFLFEYFSETQRNKGNFPGRFSGRQFSNSRSEMNVSTLELGDSALYLCASSSTFYEQYFGPGTRLTVT.

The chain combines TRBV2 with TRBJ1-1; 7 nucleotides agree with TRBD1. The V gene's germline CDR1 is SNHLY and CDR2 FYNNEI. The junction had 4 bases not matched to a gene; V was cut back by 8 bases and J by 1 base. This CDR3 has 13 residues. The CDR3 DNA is TGTGCCAGCGCGGGACAGAAGAACACTGAAGCTTTCTTT. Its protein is CASAGQKNTEAFF. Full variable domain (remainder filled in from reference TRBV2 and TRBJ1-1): EPEVTQTPSHQVTQMGQEVILRCVPISNHLYFYWYRQILGQKVEFLVSFYNNEISEKSEIFDDQFSVERPDGSNFTLKIRSTKLEDSAMYFCASAGQKNTEAFFGQGTRLTVV.

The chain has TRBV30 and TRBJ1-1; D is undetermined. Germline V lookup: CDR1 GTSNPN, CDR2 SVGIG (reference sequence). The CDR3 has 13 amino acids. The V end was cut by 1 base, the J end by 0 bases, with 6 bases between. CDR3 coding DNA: TGTGCCTGGAGTGCTCAAGTGAACACTGAAGCTTTCTTT. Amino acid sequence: CAWSAQVNTEAFF.

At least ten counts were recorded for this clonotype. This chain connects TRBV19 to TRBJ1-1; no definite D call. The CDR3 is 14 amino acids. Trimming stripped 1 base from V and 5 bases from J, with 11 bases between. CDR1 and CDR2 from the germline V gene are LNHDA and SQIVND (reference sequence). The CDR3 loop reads CASSIAARVTEAFF. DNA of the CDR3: TGTGCCAGTAGTATAGCTGCCCGGGTTACTGAAGCTTTCTTT.

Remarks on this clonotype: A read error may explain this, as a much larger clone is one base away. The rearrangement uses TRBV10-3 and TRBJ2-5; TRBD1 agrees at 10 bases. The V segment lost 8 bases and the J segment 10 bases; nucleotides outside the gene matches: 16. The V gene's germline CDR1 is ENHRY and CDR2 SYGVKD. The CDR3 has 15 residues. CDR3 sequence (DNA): TGTGCCATCCGGGGGACAGGGGCCGGCCAAGGGAACCAGTACTTC. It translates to CAIRGTGAGQGNQYF.

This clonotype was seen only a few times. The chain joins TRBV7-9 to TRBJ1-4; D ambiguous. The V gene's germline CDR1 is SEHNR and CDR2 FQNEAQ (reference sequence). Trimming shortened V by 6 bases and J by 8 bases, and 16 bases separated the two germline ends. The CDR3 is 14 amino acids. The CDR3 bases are TGTGCCAGCAGTGGGAACGGAGTAGGCGAAAAACTGTTTTTT. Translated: CASSGNGVGEKLFF.

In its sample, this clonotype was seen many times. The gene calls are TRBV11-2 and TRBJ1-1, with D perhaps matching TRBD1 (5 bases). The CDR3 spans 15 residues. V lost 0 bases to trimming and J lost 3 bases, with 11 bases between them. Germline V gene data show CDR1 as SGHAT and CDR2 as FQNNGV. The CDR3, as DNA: TGTGCCAGCAGCTTAGAAGCAGGGTCGGACACTGAAGCTTTCTTT. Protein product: CASSLEAGSDTEAFF.

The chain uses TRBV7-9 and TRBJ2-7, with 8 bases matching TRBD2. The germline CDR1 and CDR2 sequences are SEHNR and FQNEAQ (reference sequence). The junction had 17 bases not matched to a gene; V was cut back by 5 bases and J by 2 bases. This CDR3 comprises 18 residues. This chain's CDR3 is CASSQGGEAGVLAYEQYF. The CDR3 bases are TGTGCCAGCAGCCAAGGAGGGGAAGCGGGAGTATTGGCCTACGAGCAGTACTTC.